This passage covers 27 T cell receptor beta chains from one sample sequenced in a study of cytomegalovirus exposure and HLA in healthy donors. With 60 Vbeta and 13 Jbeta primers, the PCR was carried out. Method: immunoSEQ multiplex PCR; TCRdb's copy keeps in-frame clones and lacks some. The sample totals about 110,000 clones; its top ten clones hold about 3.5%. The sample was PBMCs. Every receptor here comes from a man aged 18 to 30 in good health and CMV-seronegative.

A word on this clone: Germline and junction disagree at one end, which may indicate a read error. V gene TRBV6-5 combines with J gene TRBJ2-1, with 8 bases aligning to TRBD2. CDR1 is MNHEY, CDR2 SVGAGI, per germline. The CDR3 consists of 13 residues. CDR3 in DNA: TGTGCCAGCAGCCCCGGGGGGGGCGGCCGACTAGTCTTC. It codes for CASSPGGGGRLVF.

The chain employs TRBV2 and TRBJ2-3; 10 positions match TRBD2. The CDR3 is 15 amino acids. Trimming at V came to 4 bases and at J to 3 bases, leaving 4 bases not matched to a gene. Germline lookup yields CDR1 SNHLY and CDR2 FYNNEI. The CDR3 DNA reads TGTGCCAGCAGTGGTCTAGCGGGAGTAACAGATACGCAGTATTTT. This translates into CASSGLAGVTDTQYF.

The CDR3 DNA sequence: TGTGCCAGCAGCGTGGGACTAGCGGGAGTCGTTACGCAGTATTTT. Its translation is CASSVGLAGVVTQYF. J is TRBJ2-3 and V is TRBV9, with TRBD2 matching 14 bases. J gave up 8 bases and V 2 bases, and 4 bases lay outside the gene matches. CDR1 SGDLS and CDR2 YYNGEE come from the germline V gene. CDR3 length: 15 residues.

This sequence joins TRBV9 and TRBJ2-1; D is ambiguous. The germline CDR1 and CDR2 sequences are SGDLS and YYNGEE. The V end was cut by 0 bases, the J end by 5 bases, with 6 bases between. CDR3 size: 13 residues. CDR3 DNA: TGTGCCAGCAGCGTAGGCGGCCACAATGAGCAGTTCTTC. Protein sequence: CASSVGGHNEQFF.

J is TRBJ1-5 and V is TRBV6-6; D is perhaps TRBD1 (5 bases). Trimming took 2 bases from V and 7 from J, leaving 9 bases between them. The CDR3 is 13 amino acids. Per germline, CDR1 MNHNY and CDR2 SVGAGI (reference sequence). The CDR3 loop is CASSYAGNQPQHF. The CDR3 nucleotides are TGTGCCAGCAGTTACGCAGGGAACCAGCCCCAGCATTTT.

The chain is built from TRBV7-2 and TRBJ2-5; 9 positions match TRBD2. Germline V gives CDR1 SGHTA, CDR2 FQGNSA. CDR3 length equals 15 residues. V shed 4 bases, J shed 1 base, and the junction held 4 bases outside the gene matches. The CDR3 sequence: CASSSAGLAQETQYF. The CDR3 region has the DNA TGTGCCAGCAGCTCCGCGGGACTAGCCCAAGAGACCCAGTACTTC.

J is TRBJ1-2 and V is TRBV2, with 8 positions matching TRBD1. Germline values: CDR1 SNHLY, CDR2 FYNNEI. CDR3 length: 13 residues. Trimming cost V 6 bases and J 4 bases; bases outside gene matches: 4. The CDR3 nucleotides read TGTGCCAGCAGGGACAGGGTAATCTATGGCTACACCTTC. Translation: CASRDRVIYGYTF.

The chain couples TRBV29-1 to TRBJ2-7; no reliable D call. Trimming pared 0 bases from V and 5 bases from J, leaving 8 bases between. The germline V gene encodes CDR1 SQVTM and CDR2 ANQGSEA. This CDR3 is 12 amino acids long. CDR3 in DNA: TGCAGCGTTGAAGACAGCGCCCACGAGCAGTACTTC. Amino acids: CSVEDSAHEQYF.

CDR3 sequence reads: CASSIVRGDQPQHF. The CDR3 DNA reads TGTGCCAGTAGTATAGTTCGCGGGGACCAGCCCCAGCATTTT. The rearrangement links TRBV19 to TRBJ1-5; weak D call: TRBD1 (5 bases). This CDR3 has 14 amino acids. Per the germline V gene, CDR1 is LNHDA and CDR2 is SQIVND (reference sequence). V was trimmed by 1 base and J by 7 bases, leaving 11 bases between them.

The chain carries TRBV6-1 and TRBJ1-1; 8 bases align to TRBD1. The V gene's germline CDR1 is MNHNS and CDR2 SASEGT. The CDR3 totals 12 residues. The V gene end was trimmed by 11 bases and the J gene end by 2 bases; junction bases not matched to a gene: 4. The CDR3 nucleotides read TGTGCCGGACAGGGTCTTAACACTGAAGCTTTCTTT. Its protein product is CAGQGLNTEAFF.

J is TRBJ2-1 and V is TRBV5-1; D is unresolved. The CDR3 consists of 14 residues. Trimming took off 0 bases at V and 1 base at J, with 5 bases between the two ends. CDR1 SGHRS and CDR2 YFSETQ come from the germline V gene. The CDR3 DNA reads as TGCGCCAGCAGCTTGGATCGTTCCTACAATGAGCAGTTCTTC. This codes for CASSLDRSYNEQFF.

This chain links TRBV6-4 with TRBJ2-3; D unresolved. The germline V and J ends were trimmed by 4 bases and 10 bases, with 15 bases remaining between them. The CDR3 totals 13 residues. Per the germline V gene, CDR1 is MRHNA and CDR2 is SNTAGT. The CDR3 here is CASSGPPTDAQYF. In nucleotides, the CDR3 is TGTGCCAGCAGTGGCCCGCCCACAGACGCGCAGTATTTT.

CDR3 region: CASSQVMGQSSYEQYF. The CDR3 DNA is TGCGCCAGCAGCCAAGTGATGGGGCAGAGCTCCTACGAGCAGTACTTC. V is TRBV4-1 and J is TRBJ2-7, with D maybe TRBD1 (5 bases). The V and J ends lost 1 base and 0 bases respectively, with 13 bases between them. Germline V gives CDR1 MGHRA, CDR2 YSYEKL. There are 16 residues in the CDR3.

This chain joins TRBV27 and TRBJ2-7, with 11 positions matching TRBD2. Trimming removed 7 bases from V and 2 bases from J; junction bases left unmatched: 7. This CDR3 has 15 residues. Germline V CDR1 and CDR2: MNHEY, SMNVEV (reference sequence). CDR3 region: CASTMTSGTPYEQYF. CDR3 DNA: TGTGCCAGCACCATGACTAGCGGGACCCCCTACGAGCAGTACTTC.

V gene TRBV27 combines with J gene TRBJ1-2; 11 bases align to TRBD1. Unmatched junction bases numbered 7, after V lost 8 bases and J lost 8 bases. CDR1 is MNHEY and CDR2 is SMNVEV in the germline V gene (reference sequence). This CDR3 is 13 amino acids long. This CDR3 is CASGGQGVTGYTF. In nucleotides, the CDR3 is TGTGCCAGCGGGGGACAGGGGGTGACGGGCTACACCTTC.

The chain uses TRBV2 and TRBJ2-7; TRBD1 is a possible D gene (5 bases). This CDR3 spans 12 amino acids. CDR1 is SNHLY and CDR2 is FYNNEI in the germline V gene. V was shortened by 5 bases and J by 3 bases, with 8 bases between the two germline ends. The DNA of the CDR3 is TGTGCCAGCAGTCCGCAGGGCTACGAGCAGTACTTC. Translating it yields CASSPQGYEQYF. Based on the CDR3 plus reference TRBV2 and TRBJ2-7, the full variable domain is EPEVTQTPSHQVTQMGQEVILRCVPISNHLYFYWYRQILGQKVEFLVSFYNNEISEKSEIFDDQFSVERPDGSNFTLKIRSTKLEDSAMYFCASSPQGYEQYFGPGTRLTVT.

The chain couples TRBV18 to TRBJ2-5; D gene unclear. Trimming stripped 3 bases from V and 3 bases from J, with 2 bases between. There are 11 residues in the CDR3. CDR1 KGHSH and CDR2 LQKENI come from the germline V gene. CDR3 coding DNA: TGTGCCAGCTCACCCAAAGAGACCCAGTACTTC. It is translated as CASSPKETQYF.

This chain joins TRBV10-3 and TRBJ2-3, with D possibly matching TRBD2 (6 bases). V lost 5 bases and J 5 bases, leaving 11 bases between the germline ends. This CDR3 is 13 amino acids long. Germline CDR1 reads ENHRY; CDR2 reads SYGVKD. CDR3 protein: CAISRGGEDTQYF. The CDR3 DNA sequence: TGTGCCATCAGTAGGGGAGGCGAAGATACGCAGTATTTT.

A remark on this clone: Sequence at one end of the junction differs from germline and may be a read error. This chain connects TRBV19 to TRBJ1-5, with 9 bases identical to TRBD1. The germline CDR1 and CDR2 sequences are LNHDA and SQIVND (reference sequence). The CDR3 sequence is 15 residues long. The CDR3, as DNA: TGTGCCAGTAGTCTAGACAGGGGGTACCATCAGCCCCAGCATTTT. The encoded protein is CASSLDRGYHQPQHF.

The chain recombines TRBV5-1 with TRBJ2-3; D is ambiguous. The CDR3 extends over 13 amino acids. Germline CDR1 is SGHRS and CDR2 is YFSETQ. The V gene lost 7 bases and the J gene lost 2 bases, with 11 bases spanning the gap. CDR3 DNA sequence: TGCGCCAGCCAACGGTCCCCCACAGATACGCAGTATTTT. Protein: CASQRSPTDTQYF.

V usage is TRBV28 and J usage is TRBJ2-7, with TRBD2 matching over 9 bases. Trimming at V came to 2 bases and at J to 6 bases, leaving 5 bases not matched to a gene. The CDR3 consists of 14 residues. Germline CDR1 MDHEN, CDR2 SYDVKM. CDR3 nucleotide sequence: TGTGCCAGCAGTTTAGCGGGAGGGCCCACCGAGCAGTACTTC. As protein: CASSLAGGPTEQYF. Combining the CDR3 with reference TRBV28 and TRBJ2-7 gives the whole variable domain DVKVTQSSRYLVKRTGEKVFLECVQDMDHENMFWYRQDPGLGLRLIYFSYDVKMKEKGDIPEGYSVSREKKERFSLILESASTNQTSMYLCASSLAGGPTEQYFGPGTRLTVT.

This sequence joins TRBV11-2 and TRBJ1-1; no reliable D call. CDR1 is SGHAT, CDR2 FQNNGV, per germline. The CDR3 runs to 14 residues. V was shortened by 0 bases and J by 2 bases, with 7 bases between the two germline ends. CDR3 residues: CASSLEGVNTEAFF. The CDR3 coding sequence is TGTGCCAGCAGCTTAGAAGGAGTAAACACTGAAGCTTTCTTT.

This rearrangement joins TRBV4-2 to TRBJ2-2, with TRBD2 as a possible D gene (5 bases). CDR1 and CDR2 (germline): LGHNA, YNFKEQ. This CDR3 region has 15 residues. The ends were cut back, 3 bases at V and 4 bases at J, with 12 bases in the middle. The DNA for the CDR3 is TGTGCCAGCAGCCAGTCCGGGATAGTCACCGGGGAGCTGTTTTTT. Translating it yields CASSQSGIVTGELFF.

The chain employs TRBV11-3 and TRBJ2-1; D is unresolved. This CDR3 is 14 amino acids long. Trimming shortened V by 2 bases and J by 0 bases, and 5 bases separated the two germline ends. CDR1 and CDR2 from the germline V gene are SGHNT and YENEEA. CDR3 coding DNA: TGTGCCAGCAGCTTAAGTAGCTCCTACAATGAGCAGTTCTTC. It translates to CASSLSSSYNEQFF. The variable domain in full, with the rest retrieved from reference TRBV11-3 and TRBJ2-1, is EAGVVQSPRYKIIEKKQPVAFWCNPISGHNTLYWYLQNLGQGPELLIRYENEEAVDDSQLPKDRFSAERLKGVDSTLKIQPAELGDSAVYLCASSLSSSYNEQFFGPGTRLTVL.

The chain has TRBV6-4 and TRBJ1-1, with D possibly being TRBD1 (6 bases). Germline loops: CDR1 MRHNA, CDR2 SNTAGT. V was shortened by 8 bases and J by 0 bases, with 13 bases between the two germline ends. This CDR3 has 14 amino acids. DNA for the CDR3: TGTGCCAGCCGGCAGGGGCCTCTGAACACTGAAGCTTTCTTT. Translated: CASRQGPLNTEAFF.

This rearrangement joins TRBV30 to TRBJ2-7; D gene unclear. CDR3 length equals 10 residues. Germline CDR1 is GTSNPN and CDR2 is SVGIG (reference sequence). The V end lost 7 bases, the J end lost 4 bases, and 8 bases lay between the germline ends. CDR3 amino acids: CASLGYEQYF. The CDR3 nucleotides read TGTGCCTCCCTCGGGTACGAGCAGTACTTC. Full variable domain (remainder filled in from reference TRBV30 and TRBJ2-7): SQTIHQWPATLVQPVGSPLSLECTVEGTSNPNLYWYRQAAGRGLQLLFYSVGIGQISSEVPQNLSASRPQDRQFILSSKKLLLSDSGFYLCASLGYEQYFGPGTRLTVT.

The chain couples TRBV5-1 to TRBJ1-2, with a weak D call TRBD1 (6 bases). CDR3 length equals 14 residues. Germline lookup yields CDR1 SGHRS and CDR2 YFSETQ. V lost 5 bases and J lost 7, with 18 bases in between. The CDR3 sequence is CASSPAGADIGYTF. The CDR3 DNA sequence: TGCGCCAGCAGTCCCGCAGGGGCGGACATTGGCTACACCTTC.